The text below deals with one T cell receptor beta chain. CDR1 LNHDA and CDR2 SQIVND come from the germline V gene (reference sequence). Trimming removed 1 base at V and 4 bases at J, with 7 bases between. The CDR3 extends over 13 amino acids. These data are taken from a study of blood T cell repertoires in COVID-19. Study details: T cells, B-cell-depleted T cells, or PBMCs supplied cDNA or gDNA.

In the original processing: Quantification of nucleated cells was approximated via reference gene primer amplification. Method: immunoSEQ multiplex PCR; TCRdb's copy keeps in-frame clones and lacks some. V and J calls and clone size are copied from that table; D and trimming were computed from the DNA. Altogether 350,000 to 550,000 clones are present, about 89% being singletons, with the ten largest covering 4% to 5.5%. This sequence was found in a woman in her twenties or thirties with acute or convalescent COVID-19. The specimen sequenced was peripheral blood. V and J are TRBV19 and TRBJ1-1, with a possible D match to TRBD1 (6 bases). CDR3 protein: CASSIGGPTEAFF. In nucleotides, the CDR3 is TGTGCCAGTAGTATAGGGGGGCCCACTGAAGCTTTCTTT.